One sample yielded the 18 T cell receptor beta chains listed below, sequenced in a study of OX40 agonist ivuxolimab in advanced cancers. Produced via immunoSEQ multiplex PCR; TCRdb's table is partial and in-frame only. This sample has 65,000 to 75,000 clones, with 85% found just once. The source was CD4+ or CD8+ T cells sorted from blood, collected in a trial of the OX40 agonist ivuxolimab. The origin of the receptors is an adult with an advanced solid tumor such as melanoma, head and neck, liver or kidney cancer.

CDR3 nucleotide sequence: TGTGCCAGCTCACCTTTGGGGACAGGGGAAAGATTTAGCACAGATACGCAGTATTTT. This translates into CASSPLGTGERFSTDTQYF. This chain connects TRBV18 to TRBJ2-3, with 10 bases lining up with TRBD1. V shed 3 bases and J 0 bases; nucleotides not matched to a gene: 12. The CDR3 sequence is 19 residues long. CDR1 is KGHSH and CDR2 is LQKENI in the germline V gene.

This clone showed up just a few times. The CDR3 nucleotides are TGTGCCTGGAGAGTCAGGGACACCATATATTTT. Amino acids: CAWRVRDTIYF. V usage is TRBV30 and J usage is TRBJ1-3, with D possibly matching TRBD1 (5 bases). The CDR3 has 11 residues. Trimming removed 3 bases from V and 8 bases from J, with 8 bases in between. Per the germline V gene, CDR1 is GTSNPN and CDR2 is SVGIG (reference sequence).

The chain combines TRBV28 with TRBJ1-5, with D hard to call. The CDR3 covers 16 residues. V was shortened by 2 bases and J by 1 base, with 12 bases between the two germline ends. Germline loops: CDR1 MDHEN, CDR2 SYDVKM. CDR3 protein: CASSLRKGISNQPQHF. In DNA, the CDR3 is TGTGCCAGCAGTTTAAGAAAGGGTATCAGCAATCAGCCCCAGCATTTT.

This clone occurred once. The rearrangement joins TRBV5-4 to TRBJ2-1, with D possibly TRBD1 on 6 matching bases. CDR1 and CDR2 from the germline V gene are SGHNT and YYREEE (reference sequence). This CDR3 is built from 15 residues. V lost 0 bases to trimming and J lost 0 bases, with 7 bases between them. The CDR3 nucleotides read TGTGCCAGCAGCTTGGAGGGGGTCTCCTACAATGAGCAGTTCTTC. Its translation is CASSLEGVSYNEQFF.

The rearrangement joins TRBV7-9 to TRBJ1-4; D perhaps matches TRBD1 (6 bases). Looked up from germline, CDR1 is SEHNR and CDR2 is FQNEAQ (reference sequence). CDR3 length: 15 residues. The V gene lost 7 bases and the J gene lost 5 bases, with 17 bases spanning the gap. CDR3 region: CASTPGGALNEKLFF. CDR3 in DNA: TGTGCCAGCACCCCGGGGGGGGCCCTCAATGAAAAACTGTTTTTT.

The gene calls are TRBV12-5 and TRBJ1-1, with D possibly being TRBD1 (5 bases). The CDR3 is 15 amino acids. V lost 1 base and J lost 4, with 13 bases in between. Germline assignment: CDR1 LGHNT and CDR2 FRNRAP. The CDR3 region is CASGLGQNQATEAFF. DNA for the CDR3: TGTGCTAGTGGTTTGGGACAGAATCAGGCCACTGAAGCTTTCTTT.

The chain combines TRBV11-2 with TRBJ2-5; 8 nucleotides agree with TRBD2. The CDR3 contains 16 residues. Losses at the gene ends were 6 bases for V and 6 bases for J; bases not matched to a gene: 15. CDR1 is SGHAT and CDR2 is FQNNGV in the germline V gene. Written as DNA, the CDR3 is TGTGCCAGCAGACTCTCCTCCGGGACTAGTAGGCAGACCCAGTACTTC. It translates to CASRLSSGTSRQTQYF.

This chain uses TRBV6-1 with TRBJ1-6, with TRBD1 as a possible D gene (5 bases). CDR3 length equals 17 residues. Germline V gene sequence: CDR1 MNHNS, CDR2 SASEGT. The V end was cut by 0 bases, the J end by 10 bases, with 19 bases between. DNA for the CDR3: TGTGCCAGCAGTGAAGCAAGGGGCAGGGCGGTGGAATCACCCCTCCACTTT. Its protein is CASSEARGRAVESPLHF.

The chain couples TRBV5-1 to TRBJ1-2; a possible D gene is TRBD1 (5 bases). The V gene lost 0 bases and the J gene lost 2 bases, with 5 bases spanning the gap. The CDR3 has 13 residues. Per the germline V gene, CDR1 is SGHRS and CDR2 is YFSETQ. The CDR3 nucleotides read TGCGCCAGCAGCTTGGCAGGGAACTATGGCTACACCTTC. Protein: CASSLAGNYGYTF.

The rearrangement links TRBV5-6 to TRBJ2-2, with 8 bases lining up with TRBD1. Trimming cost V 4 bases and J 6 bases; bases outside gene matches: 2. In germline, CDR1 is SGHDT, CDR2 YYEEEE. This CDR3 comprises 13 residues. The CDR3 region is CASSKTGAGELFF. The CDR3 coding sequence is TGTGCCAGCAGCAAGACAGGGGCCGGGGAGCTGTTTTTT.

The chain carries TRBV9 and TRBJ1-2, with D possibly being TRBD1 (5 bases). The germline V and J ends were trimmed by 4 bases and 8 bases, with 12 bases remaining between them. In germline, CDR1 is SGDLS, CDR2 YYNGEE. The CDR3 loop spans 12 amino acids. Written as DNA, the CDR3 is TGTGCCAGCAGCCCCCACCGGGGGGGCTACACCTTC. The encoded protein is CASSPHRGGYTF.

The V call is TRBV7-9, the J call TRBJ2-7; possibly TRBD1 for D (7 bases). This CDR3 spans 17 amino acids. V lost 1 base and J 5 bases, leaving 21 bases between the germline ends. Germline V CDR1 and CDR2: SEHNR, FQNEAQ (reference sequence). The CDR3 region has the DNA TGTGCCAGCAGCTTAGAAAACACAGGGGCGGGGTTCGACGAGCAGTACTTC. Translation: CASSLENTGAGFDEQYF.

This chain links TRBV7-3 with TRBJ2-5; 9 bases match TRBD2. This CDR3 spans 15 amino acids. Germline CDR1 SGHTA, CDR2 FQGTGA. The V segment lost 3 bases and the J segment 5 bases; nucleotides outside the gene matches: 7. CDR3 loop: CASSFSGSGEETQYF. CDR3 DNA: TGTGCCAGCAGCTTTAGCGGGAGTGGAGAGGAGACCCAGTACTTC.

The V and J genes are TRBV5-1 and TRBJ2-3; D is unclear. This CDR3 has 14 residues. The ends were cut back, 3 bases at V and 4 bases at J, with 12 bases in the middle. Germline V gene sequence: CDR1 SGHRS, CDR2 YFSETQ. Here the CDR3 DNA reads TGCGCCAGCAGCTCAAGGACGTCCGCAGATACGCAGTATTTT. It yields the protein CASSSRTSADTQYF.

The chain is built from TRBV30 and TRBJ1-2; D might be TRBD1 (5 bases). Per the germline V gene, CDR1 is GTSNPN and CDR2 is SVGIG (reference sequence). Trimming stripped 6 bases from V and 8 bases from J, with 19 bases between. This CDR3 spans 13 amino acids. CDR3 nucleotide sequence: TGTGCCTGCAACTACGGGAGGACAAGCGGCTACACCTTC. Its translation: CACNYGRTSGYTF.

The gene calls are TRBV7-7 and TRBJ1-3, with unresolved D. Germline values: CDR1 SSHAT, CDR2 FNYEAQ (reference sequence). The CDR3 has 15 residues. V lost 5 bases and J 6 bases, leaving 17 bases between the germline ends. CDR3 coding DNA: TGTGCCAGCAGCGCCGGAGAGGGTCAGGAAAACACCATATATTTT. Translated, it gives CASSAGEGQENTIYF.

The rearrangement links TRBV27 to TRBJ2-7; tentative D call: TRBD2 (6 bases). The germline gives CDR1 MNHEY, CDR2 SMNVEV (reference sequence). The CDR3 contains 12 residues. Trimming shortened V by 6 bases and J by 6 bases, and 12 bases separated the two germline ends. The CDR3 region is CASSLPSVEQYF. The CDR3 nucleotides are TGTGCCAGCAGCCTACCTAGCGTCGAGCAGTACTTC.

With regard to this clone: At the DNA level, this CDR3 is encoded by other sequences in the same sample as well. The chain combines TRBV6-5 with TRBJ1-4; D is undetermined. CDR3 length equals 13 residues. Between the trimmed V and J ends, which lost 0 bases and 8 bases, there was a span of 7 bases. Looked up from germline, CDR1 is MNHEY and CDR2 is SVGAGI. The CDR3: CASSYSVGEKLFF. The CDR3 DNA reads as TGTGCCAGCAGTTACTCGGTCGGCGAAAAACTGTTTTTT.